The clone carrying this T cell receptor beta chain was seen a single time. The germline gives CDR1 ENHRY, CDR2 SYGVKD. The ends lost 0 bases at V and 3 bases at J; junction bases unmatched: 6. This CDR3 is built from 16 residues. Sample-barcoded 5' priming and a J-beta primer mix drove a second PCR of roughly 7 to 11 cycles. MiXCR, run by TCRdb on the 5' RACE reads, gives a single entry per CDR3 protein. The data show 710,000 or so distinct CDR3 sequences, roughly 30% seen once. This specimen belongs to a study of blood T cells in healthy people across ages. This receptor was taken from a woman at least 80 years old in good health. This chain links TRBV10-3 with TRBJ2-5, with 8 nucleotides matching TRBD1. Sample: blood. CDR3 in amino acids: CAISESRTGREETQYF. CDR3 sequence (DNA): TGTGCCATCAGTGAGTCCCGGACAGGGCGGGAAGAGACCCAGTACTTC.